This TCR beta chain was sequenced in a study of blood T cell repertoires in COVID-19. Study overall: Researchers got acute and convalescent COVID-19 samples from the United States, Italy and Spain.

Germline V lookup: CDR1 WNHNN, CDR2 SYGVQD (reference sequence). The CDR3 contains 14 residues. The ends were cut back, 8 bases at V and 2 bases at J, with 12 bases in the middle. Profiled with immunoSEQ multiplex PCR; TCRdb holds only in-frame clones, not every one. This table has 200,000 or so clones, around 84% appearing once. The chain combines TRBV10-1 with TRBJ2-2; possible D gene TRBD1, 5 bases. Sequences were obtained from peripheral blood. The receptor's source is a human donor in a cohort sampled during active COVID-19. The CDR3: CASPGHNNTGELFF. CDR3 bases: TGCGCCAGCCCTGGACACAATAACACCGGGGAGCTGTTTTTT.